The 25 T cell receptor beta chains below come from one sample, sequenced in a study of T cell responses to AZD1222 COVID-19 vaccine. Sequencing used immunoSEQ multiplex PCR; TCRdb keeps in-frame clones, though not all of them. The sample shows over 100,000 clones, around 90% of them seen only once. The source was peripheral blood, collected 28 days after the second AZD1222 dose. These receptors were collected from an adult who received the AZD1222 COVID-19 vaccine.

As regards this clone: In the same sample, other DNA sequences code for this CDR3. The chain uses TRBV7-2 and TRBJ1-5, with D perhaps matching TRBD1 (6 bases). V shed 5 bases and J shed 4 bases, with 9 bases lying between them. The germline gives CDR1 SGHTA, CDR2 FQGNSA. The CDR3 has 13 residues. The CDR3 is CASSPQGNQPQHF. Here the CDR3 DNA reads TGTGCCAGCAGCCCTCAGGGGAATCAGCCCCAGCATTTT.

The rearrangement joins TRBV6-2 or TRBV6-3 to TRBJ1-2; tentative D call: TRBD1 (6 bases). V dropped 5 bases and J dropped 10 bases, with 20 bases sitting between them. Germline V gene data show CDR1 as MNHEY and CDR2 as SVGEGT. The CDR3 runs to 14 residues. The CDR3 nucleotides are TGTGCCAGCAGTAGGGGTGAGACAGGACAAGTCTACACCTTC. This gives the protein CASSRGETGQVYTF.

The rearrangement links TRBV3-1 (or the pseudogene TRBV3-2) to TRBJ2-7, with D maybe TRBD1 (6 bases). The CDR3 spans 14 residues. Between the trimmed V and J ends, which lost 3 bases and 7 bases, there was a span of 16 bases. The germline CDR1 and CDR2 sequences are LGHDT and YNNKEL (reference sequence). The DNA for the CDR3 is TGTGCCAGCAGCCAGACGACAGGAATCCGAGAGCAGTACTTC. Translating gives CASSQTTGIREQYF.

This clone has a handful of counts. The J gene is TRBJ2-7, the V gene TRBV10-3; TRBD1 aligns across 7 bases. Per germline, CDR1 ENHRY and CDR2 SYGVKD. V lost 6 bases, J lost 1 base, and 3 bases stayed unmatched. The CDR3 runs to 13 residues. CDR3 sequence (DNA): TGTGCCATCAGCGGACAGGTTTCCTACGAGCAGTACTTC. The encoded protein is CAISGQVSYEQYF.

The chain joins TRBV29-1 to TRBJ1-5; D remains unclear. V lost 7 bases and J lost 2, with 12 bases in between. CDR3 length equals 13 residues. CDR1 SQVTM and CDR2 ANQGSEA come from the germline V gene. In nucleotides, the CDR3 is TGCAGCGCAGTAATCGTCGGCAATCAGCCCCAGCATTTT. It codes for CSAVIVGNQPQHF.

This chain connects TRBV6-2 or TRBV6-3 to TRBJ1-5; 9 nucleotides align to TRBD1. CDR3 length: 16 residues. After removal of 5 bases from V and 2 bases from J, the junction contained 7 bases not matched to a gene. Germline V gene lookup returns CDR1 MNHEY and CDR2 SVGEGT. CDR3 nucleotide sequence: TGTGCCAGCAGTCCCGGGACAGGGTACGGCAATCAGCCCCAGCATTTT. The encoded protein is CASSPGTGYGNQPQHF.

The chain joins TRBV4-2 to TRBJ2-3; 11 bases are shared with TRBD1. The CDR3 has 15 residues. Germline V gives CDR1 LGHNA, CDR2 YNFKEQ. With 4 bases clipped from V and 4 bases from J, the junction kept 4 bases outside the gene matches. CDR3 in DNA: TGTGCCAGCAGCCTCTTGGGACAGGGGGCAGATACGCAGTATTTT. It yields the protein CASSLLGQGADTQYF.

J is TRBJ1-5 and V is TRBV20-1, with D maybe TRBD1 (6 bases). Germline V lookup: CDR1 DFQATT, CDR2 SNEGSKA (reference sequence). The V end was cut by 3 bases, the J end by 5 bases, with 14 bases between. The CDR3 runs 14 residues. CDR3 DNA sequence: TGCAGTGCTAGTGGACAGTTCCCCTATCAGCCCCAGCATTTT. It is translated as CSASGQFPYQPQHF.

This clone has just one count. The chain joins TRBV19 to TRBJ1-5, with 9 bases fitting TRBD1. CDR1 is LNHDA and CDR2 is SQIVND in the germline V gene (reference sequence). The V and J ends lost 3 bases and 5 bases, in that order; junction bases with no gene match: 5. This CDR3 region has 15 residues. CDR3 region: CASSIGTGTYQPQHF. The CDR3 bases are TGTGCCAGTAGTATTGGGACAGGGACCTATCAGCCCCAGCATTTT.

The gene calls are TRBV7-2 and TRBJ1-1; no clear D gene. From germline, CDR1 is SGHTA and CDR2 FQGNSA. This CDR3 has 13 amino acids. V was shortened by 2 bases and J by 1 base, with 5 bases between the two germline ends. The chain's CDR3 is CASSLSGNTEAFF. The CDR3 DNA follows: TGTGCCAGCAGCTTAAGCGGGAACACTGAAGCTTTCTTT.

The V call is TRBV23-1, the J call TRBJ1-2; D remains unclear. TRBV23-1 is an ORF, and what it does is uncertain. The CDR3 has 13 residues. V was pared by 1 base and J by 8 bases, with 11 bases between. CDR3: CASSQWYAEGYTF. DNA for the CDR3: TGCGCCAGCAGTCAATGGTATGCGGAAGGCTACACCTTC.

The V and J genes are TRBV28 and TRBJ2-6; the D is unclear. This CDR3 is built from 15 residues. Between the trimmed V and J ends, which lost 4 bases and 0 bases, there was a span of 7 bases. CDR1 MDHEN and CDR2 SYDVKM come from the germline V gene. The CDR3 bases are TGTGCCAGCAGTTCCGGAGACTCTGGGGCCAACGTCCTGACTTTC. Encoded protein: CASSSGDSGANVLTF.

The chain carries TRBV7-2 and TRBJ2-7, with D possibly TRBD2 on 7 matching bases. The CDR3 has 15 amino acids. V lost 4 bases to trimming and J lost 6 bases, with 19 bases between them. The germline V gene has CDR1 SGHTA and CDR2 FQGNSA. In DNA form, the CDR3 reads TGTGCCAGCAGCTGGGACTACGGGACAACTAGCGAGCAGTACTTC. Amino acid sequence: CASSWDYGTTSEQYF.

V gene TRBV9 combines with J gene TRBJ1-1; D is ambiguous. Germline CDR1 SGDLS, CDR2 YYNGEE. V was pared by 0 bases and J by 5 bases, with 11 bases between. CDR3 length: 14 amino acids. CDR3 nucleotide sequence: TGTGCCAGCAGCGTAGTTCGGGGTATGACTGAAGCTTTCTTT. It translates to CASSVVRGMTEAFF.

The rearrangement uses TRBV11-2 and TRBJ1-6; no reliable D call. Trimming took off 0 bases at V and 8 bases at J, with 5 bases between the two ends. Germline values: CDR1 SGHAT, CDR2 FQNNGV. This CDR3 is 13 amino acids long. CDR3 bases: TGTGCCAGCAGCTTAGAGCCCCATTCACCCCTCCACTTT. Encoded protein: CASSLEPHSPLHF.

The chain couples TRBV6-2 or TRBV6-3 to TRBJ2-5; TRBD1 agrees at 9 bases. J was trimmed by 3 bases and V by 4 bases; bases with no gene match: 9. Germline V gene sequence: CDR1 MNHEY, CDR2 SVGEGT. This CDR3 spans 16 amino acids. The CDR3 coding sequence is TGTGCCAGCAGTTCCCCCGGGACAGGGACTGAAGAGACCCAGTACTTC. Translating it yields CASSSPGTGTEETQYF.

This chain links TRBV25-1 with TRBJ2-5; D perhaps matches TRBD2 (6 bases). Trimming pared 7 bases from V and 3 bases from J, leaving 18 bases between. This CDR3 comprises 15 residues. Germline CDR1 is MGHDK and CDR2 is SYGVNS. In DNA, the CDR3 is TGTGCCAGCACCACGGGACTCCCAACAGAAGAGACCCAGTACTTC. This encodes CASTTGLPTEETQYF.

This chain connects TRBV7-9 to TRBJ1-5, with unresolved D. The V gene lost 0 bases and the J gene lost 0 bases, with 6 bases spanning the gap. Germline loops: CDR1 SEHNR, CDR2 FQNEAQ (reference sequence). The CDR3 extends over 15 amino acids. The CDR3 loop reads CASSLAGYSNQPQHF. In nucleotides, the CDR3 is TGTGCCAGCAGCTTAGCGGGTTATAGCAATCAGCCCCAGCATTTT. The complete variable domain, with remaining parts taken from reference TRBV7-9 and TRBJ1-5, reads DTGVSQNPRHKITKRGQNVTFRCDPISEHNRLYWYRQTLGQGPEFLTYFQNEAQLEKSRLLSDRFSAERPKGSFSTLEIQRTEQGDSAMYLCASSLAGYSNQPQHFGDGTRLSIL.

The chain has TRBV10-3 and TRBJ2-3, with D hard to call. The V and J ends lost 3 bases and 3 bases respectively, with 13 bases between them. The CDR3 is made up of 15 amino acids. The germline CDR1 and CDR2 sequences are ENHRY and SYGVKD. For the CDR3, the DNA is TGTGCCATCAGTGACGACAAGTCCCCGACAGATACGCAGTATTTT. As protein: CAISDDKSPTDTQYF.

This chain uses TRBV5-1 with TRBJ1-1, with D perhaps matching TRBD1 (6 bases). Germline assignment: CDR1 SGHRS and CDR2 YFSETQ. The CDR3 extends over 15 amino acids. Between the trimmed V and J ends, which lost 3 bases and 0 bases, there was a span of 12 bases. This chain's CDR3 is CASSYETGLNTEAFF. The CDR3 coding sequence is TGCGCCAGCAGCTATGAAACAGGGTTGAACACTGAAGCTTTCTTT.

The CDR3 DNA reads as TGTGCCAGCAGCTTAGACAGGGAGGACACTGAAGCTTTCTTT. Residues: CASSLDREDTEAFF. The chain joins TRBV7-2 to TRBJ1-1; tentative D call: TRBD1 (6 bases). V was trimmed by 1 base and J by 3 bases, leaving 9 bases between them. Germline V gene sequence: CDR1 SGHTA, CDR2 FQGNSA. This CDR3 has 14 residues.

This sequence joins TRBV28 and TRBJ1-3; unclear D gene. The CDR3 sequence is 14 residues long. The V gene's germline CDR1 is MDHEN and CDR2 SYDVKM. Deletions cut 7 bases from V and 14 bases from J, with 24 bases between. Here the CDR3 DNA reads TGTGCCAGCAAACGATCCCGAGTACGGGCTGGTGTATATTTT. It specifies CASKRSRVRAGVYF. The variable domain in full, completed from reference TRBV28 and TRBJ1-3, reads DVKVTQSSRYLVKRTGEKVFLECVQDMDHENMFWYRQDPGLGLRLIYFSYDVKMKEKGDIPEGYSVSREKKERFSLILESASTNQTSMYLCASKRSRVRAGVYFGEGSWLTVV.

This sequence joins TRBV19 and TRBJ1-1; possibly TRBD1 for D (5 bases). CDR3 size: 12 residues. Germline-derived CDR1 and CDR2 are LNHDA and SQIVND (reference sequence). V dropped 10 bases and J dropped 1 base, with 10 bases sitting between them. CDR3 region: CAIQGPNTEAFF. In DNA form, the CDR3 reads TGTGCCATCCAGGGCCCGAACACTGAAGCTTTCTTT.

The chain joins TRBV6-2 or TRBV6-3 to TRBJ1-6; no clear D gene. CDR1 and CDR2 (germline): MNHEY, SVGEGT. This CDR3 has 15 residues. The V end was cut by 0 bases, the J end by 13 bases, with 16 bases between. CDR3 protein: CASSYSLPPQAPLHF. DNA for the CDR3: TGTGCCAGCAGTTACTCGTTACCCCCGCAAGCGCCCCTCCACTTT.

The rearrangement joins TRBV10-3 to TRBJ2-7; D is possibly TRBD1 (5 bases). The CDR3 covers 13 residues. Germline V gene sequence: CDR1 ENHRY, CDR2 SYGVKD. V dropped 2 bases and J dropped 2 bases, with 7 bases sitting between them. CDR3 coding DNA: TGTGCCATCAGTGAGCCGGACACCTACGAGCAGTACTTC. Translated: CAISEPDTYEQYF.